Below are 3 T cell receptor beta chains sequenced from a single sample in a study of T cell changes during pregnancy in multiple sclerosis. Repertoires were generated with immunoSEQ multiplex PCR, while TCRdb's copy carries only in-frame clones and drops some. This sample carries about 80,000 clones, 92% of them seen once, and the ten largest clones take less than 3%. Sequencing was performed on peripheral blood, taken before pregnancy. The receptors come from a female donor with multiple sclerosis, enrolled in a pregnancy study.

The table lists this clone with a count of one. The V gene is TRBV7-8, the J gene TRBJ1-2, with 8 positions matching TRBD1. The CDR3 covers 14 residues. Per the germline V gene, CDR1 is SGHVS and CDR2 is FQNEAQ. Unmatched junction bases numbered 9, after V lost 6 bases and J lost 6 bases. The CDR3 DNA reads as TGTGCCAGCAGTCGACAGGGGCGGGGAGATGGCTACACCTTC. Protein sequence: CASSRQGRGDGYTF. The entire variable domain, with the rest obtained from reference TRBV7-8 and TRBJ1-2, is as follows: GAGVSQSPRYKVAKRGQDVALRCDPISGHVSLFWYQQALGQGPEFLTYFQNEAQLDKSGLPSDRFFAERPEGSVSTLKIQRTQQEDSAVYLCASSRQGRGDGYTFGSGTRLTVV.

This clone has just one count. The V gene is TRBV19, the J gene TRBJ2-5; 14 bases map to TRBD2. CDR1 and CDR2 from the germline V gene are LNHDA and SQIVND (reference sequence). The V segment lost 6 bases and the J segment 2 bases; nucleotides outside the gene matches: 5. The length of the CDR3 is 16 residues. CDR3 coding DNA: TGTGCCAGTAGGGGGACTAGCGGGGGACTTCAAGAGACCCAGTACTTC. It codes for CASRGTSGGLQETQYF.

The chain uses TRBV30 and TRBJ2-7; possible D gene TRBD2, 6 bases. The CDR3 loop spans 15 amino acids. V was clipped by 0 bases and J by 5 bases, with 17 bases between them. Germline lookup yields CDR1 GTSNPN and CDR2 SVGIG (reference sequence). The CDR3 protein is CAWSVGGGGMDEQYF. In nucleotides, the CDR3 is TGTGCCTGGAGTGTCGGCGGCGGCGGGATGGACGAGCAGTACTTC.